Shown below are 25 T cell receptor beta chains from a single sample sequenced in a study of Tregs in tolerant kidney transplant recipients (dated by TCRdb to the late 2010s). The sample's time point, from its label and the paper: blood sample drawn before combined kidney and bone marrow transplant. Library preparation was by the immunoSEQ multiplex PCR assay. TCRdb limited this immuneACCESS table to in-frame rearrangements with V and J called. A share of clones is missing; checked studies link under half to unresolved V genes, and the rest is unexplained. The table for this sample lists tens of thousands of clones; roughly 91% of them were counted only once. The ten largest clones capture approximately 0.36% of the sample. Specimen: CD4+ T cells from blood, collected before the transplant. Receptor source: a human donor who received a combined kidney and bone marrow transplant.

The V and J genes are TRBV2 and TRBJ1-2; D gene uncertain. The V gene lost 0 bases and the J gene lost 8 bases, with 10 bases spanning the gap. Germline V gene sequence: CDR1 SNHLY, CDR2 FYNNEI. This CDR3 has 13 residues. CDR3 region: CASSEALRRGYTF. Written as DNA, the CDR3 is TGTGCCAGCAGTGAAGCGCTTCGGAGAGGCTACACCTTC.

This clone has more than one count but fewer than ten. The chain recombines TRBV5-1 with TRBJ2-7; 8 nucleotides line up with TRBD1. The germline V gene has CDR1 SGHRS and CDR2 YFSETQ. This CDR3 has 15 amino acids. The trim removed 1 base at V and 0 bases at J, leaving 3 bases unmatched. CDR3 sequence: CASSLTGGFSYEQYF. DNA for the CDR3: TGCGCCAGCAGCTTGACAGGGGGATTCTCCTACGAGCAGTACTTC.

J is TRBJ1-2 and V is TRBV4-1, with 7 bases identical to TRBD1. CDR1 MGHRA and CDR2 YSYEKL come from the germline V gene. The CDR3 extends over 13 amino acids. Losses at the gene ends were 1 base for V and 4 bases for J; bases not matched to a gene: 0. Written as DNA, the CDR3 is TGCGCCAGCAGCCAAGGACAGGGCTATGGCTACACCTTC. Its protein is CASSQGQGYGYTF.

The chain employs TRBV11-1 and TRBJ1-1, with 7 positions matching TRBD1. CDR1 SGHAT and CDR2 FQDESV come from the germline V gene (reference sequence). Unmatched junction bases numbered 13, after V lost 5 bases and J lost 4 bases. The CDR3 extends over 16 amino acids. CDR3 loop: CASSPGQVIVSTEAFF. In DNA form, the CDR3 reads TGTGCCAGCAGCCCCGGACAGGTTATTGTGAGCACTGAAGCTTTCTTT.

CDR3 amino acids: CASSFGSYGYTF. The CDR3 DNA reads TGTGCCAGCAGCTTCGGTAGCTATGGCTACACCTTC. The rearrangement links TRBV7-9 to TRBJ1-2; D unresolved. Trimming took off 3 bases at V and 4 bases at J, with 6 bases between the two ends. Per germline, CDR1 SEHNR and CDR2 FQNEAQ (reference sequence). CDR3 length: 12 residues.

The J gene is TRBJ2-3, the V gene TRBV27; D is unresolved. The CDR3 spans 13 residues. Germline CDR1 reads MNHEY; CDR2 reads SMNVEV (reference sequence). V was pared by 6 bases and J by 6 bases, with 13 bases between. The CDR3 DNA reads TGTGCCAGCAGCTTCCTCGACTCGGATACGCAGTATTTT. The encoded protein is CASSFLDSDTQYF.

The chain is built from TRBV6-6 and TRBJ2-1; D perhaps matches TRBD2 (6 bases). This CDR3 has 13 amino acids. Germline-derived CDR1 and CDR2 are MNHNY and SVGAGI (reference sequence). V was shortened by 7 bases and J by 3 bases, with 10 bases between the two germline ends. The CDR3 DNA sequence: TGTGCCAGCACCCCGGGGGTCTACAATGAGCAGTTCTTC. Residues: CASTPGVYNEQFF.

The CDR3 loop reads CASSAGGQGKTEAFF. DNA for the CDR3: TGTGCCAGCAGCGCAGGAGGACAGGGGAAAACTGAAGCTTTCTTT. The rearrangement links TRBV9 to TRBJ1-1; 9 nucleotides match TRBD1. Germline CDR1 reads SGDLS; CDR2 reads YYNGEE. The CDR3 totals 15 residues. Trimming removed 3 bases from V and 5 bases from J; junction bases left unmatched: 8.

This chain uses TRBV6-5 with TRBJ2-3; D is unresolved. Trimming cost V 8 bases and J 2 bases, with 14 bases left between them. The germline V gene encodes CDR1 MNHEY and CDR2 SVGAGI. There are 14 residues in the CDR3. CDR3 sequence (DNA): TGTGCCAGCGGAGAGATGGGTAACACAGATACGCAGTATTTT. This gives the protein CASGEMGNTDTQYF.

The chain has TRBV14 and TRBJ2-5; 7 bases are a match to TRBD1. V gave up 4 bases and J gave up 2 bases; unmatched junction bases: 4. Germline V gives CDR1 SGHDN, CDR2 FVKESK. The CDR3 runs 14 residues. CDR3 amino acids: CASSPGTVQETQYF. The DNA of the CDR3 is TGTGCCAGCAGCCCAGGGACAGTTCAAGAGACCCAGTACTTC.

The rearrangement joins TRBV5-6 to TRBJ1-5, with D possibly matching TRBD1 (5 bases). CDR3 length: 14 residues. V shed 1 base and J shed 1 base, with 6 bases lying between them. Looked up from germline, CDR1 is SGHDT and CDR2 is YYEEEE. The CDR3 region has the DNA TGTGCCAGCAGCTTGAGGGGAAGCAATCAGCCCCAGCATTTT. It specifies CASSLRGSNQPQHF.

V is TRBV5-4 and J is TRBJ1-2; TRBD1 matches at 8 bases. This CDR3 contains 16 residues. Germline V gene lookup returns CDR1 SGHNT and CDR2 YYREEE (reference sequence). The V gene end was trimmed by 4 bases and the J gene end by 2 bases; junction bases not matched to a gene: 10. The CDR3 loop reads CASSPPGQVLNYGYTF. The CDR3 DNA sequence: TGTGCCAGCAGCCCCCCGGGACAGGTTCTCAACTATGGCTACACCTTC.

CDR3 sequence: CASKDGGRAAAETQYF. In DNA, the CDR3 is TGTGCCAGTAAGGACGGCGGGAGGGCCGCAGCAGAGACCCAGTACTTC. The chain has TRBV19 and TRBJ2-5, with 9 bases fitting TRBD2. There are 16 residues in the CDR3. The V and J ends lost 7 bases and 4 bases, in that order; junction bases with no gene match: 13. Germline lookup yields CDR1 LNHDA and CDR2 SQIVND (reference sequence).

This clone has just one count. V usage is TRBV14 and J usage is TRBJ2-1; a weak D match, TRBD2 (6 bases). This CDR3 is 15 amino acids long. CDR1 and CDR2 (germline): SGHDN, FVKESK. Trimming took 2 bases from V and 4 from J, leaving 12 bases between them. This chain's CDR3 is CASSQSSGLYNEQFF. The CDR3 DNA reads as TGTGCCAGCAGCCAAAGTAGCGGCCTTTACAATGAGCAGTTCTTC.

The rearrangement joins TRBV7-2 to TRBJ2-5, with 10 bases matching TRBD2. The germline V gene encodes CDR1 SGHTA and CDR2 FQGNSA. Trimming removed 4 bases from V and 5 bases from J; junction bases left unmatched: 10. The CDR3 contains 16 residues. The CDR3 loop is CASSWETSGSLETQYF. As DNA, the CDR3 is TGTGCCAGCAGCTGGGAGACTAGCGGGTCATTGGAGACCCAGTACTTC. The full variable domain, in which reference TRBV7-2 and TRBJ2-5 provide the parts outside the CDR3, is GAGVSQSPSNKVTEKGKDVELRCDPISGHTALYWYRQSLGQGLEFLIYFQGNSAPDKSGLPSDRFSAERTGGSVSTLTIQRTQQEDSAVYLCASSWETSGSLETQYFGPGTRLLVL.

This clone is a singleton in its sample. The chain employs TRBV9 and TRBJ2-7; 10 positions agree with TRBD1. CDR1 and CDR2 (germline): SGDLS, YYNGEE. V lost 4 bases, J lost 4 bases, and 8 bases stayed unmatched. The CDR3 is 15 residues long. CDR3 sequence: CASSLTPGQGYEQYF. In DNA form, the CDR3 reads TGTGCCAGCAGCCTCACCCCGGGACAGGGGTACGAGCAGTACTTC.

The V gene is TRBV2, the J gene TRBJ1-1; D might be TRBD1 (5 bases). The CDR3 is 14 amino acids. Trimming removed 4 bases from V and 5 bases from J, with 14 bases in between. The V gene's germline CDR1 is SNHLY and CDR2 FYNNEI. This CDR3 is CASSVDSGRTEAFF. For the CDR3, the DNA is TGTGCCAGCAGTGTAGACAGCGGGAGGACTGAAGCTTTCTTT.

This sequence joins TRBV5-1 and TRBJ2-5; TRBD1 agrees at 8 bases. Trimming removed 3 bases from V and 5 bases from J; junction bases left unmatched: 6. The CDR3 spans 14 residues. CDR1 and CDR2 (germline): SGHRS, YFSETQ. CDR3 bases: TGCGCCAGCAGCTCAGCAGGGGGCTTGGAGACCCAGTACTTC. This gives the protein CASSSAGGLETQYF.

V and J are TRBV5-4 and TRBJ2-5; TRBD1 matches 7 bases. Germline V gives CDR1 SGHNT, CDR2 YYREEE (reference sequence). Germline trimming cut 3 bases from V and 5 bases from J; bases unmatched to any gene: 7. This CDR3 region has 14 residues. CDR3 sequence: CASSSAGGLETQYF. In nucleotides, the CDR3 is TGTGCCAGCAGCTCGGCAGGGGGTTTGGAGACCCAGTACTTC.

This rearrangement joins TRBV29-1 to TRBJ2-3, with D tentatively TRBD2 (6 bases). Looked up from germline, CDR1 is SQVTM and CDR2 is ANQGSEA. The CDR3 runs to 14 residues. Trimming took 1 base from V and 1 from J, leaving 9 bases between them. CDR3: CSVEAGDGTDTQYF. The CDR3 DNA follows: TGCAGCGTTGAAGCGGGAGATGGCACAGATACGCAGTATTTT.

This chain connects TRBV30 to TRBJ1-2; 8 bases align to TRBD1. This CDR3 has 13 amino acids. Germline V gene sequence: CDR1 GTSNPN, CDR2 SVGIG (reference sequence). J lost 10 bases, V lost 0 bases, and 7 bases had no gene match. The CDR3 spells CAWSVQGDSDYTF. The DNA for the CDR3 is TGTGCCTGGAGTGTACAGGGGGACAGCGACTACACCTTC.

This sequence joins TRBV27 and TRBJ2-5; TRBD2 is a possible D gene (5 bases). The germline V gene has CDR1 MNHEY and CDR2 SMNVEV (reference sequence). The length of the CDR3 is 14 residues. Trimming shortened V by 6 bases and J by 7 bases, and 18 bases separated the two germline ends. CDR3 sequence: CASRMAPGIGTQYF. In DNA, the CDR3 is TGTGCCAGCAGAATGGCCCCGGGGATAGGGACCCAGTACTTC.

The chain recombines TRBV29-1 with TRBJ2-1; no reliable D call. This CDR3 comprises 11 residues. Germline V CDR1 and CDR2: SQVTM, ANQGSEA. V lost 4 bases to trimming and J lost 5 bases, with 6 bases between them. The CDR3 DNA is TGCAGCGTTGTCTTCCACAATGAGCAGTTCTTC. It codes for CSVVFHNEQFF.

This chain links TRBV2 with TRBJ2-1; TRBD2 might be the D (7 bases). CDR3 length equals 15 residues. CDR1 and CDR2 from the germline V gene are SNHLY and FYNNEI. V lost 1 base and J lost 8, with 15 bases in between. The CDR3 reads CASSEGLGRGYEQFF. For the CDR3, the DNA is TGTGCCAGCAGTGAAGGCTTAGGGAGGGGGTATGAGCAGTTCTTC.

The chain has TRBV19 and TRBJ1-3, with TRBD1 matching 7 bases. This CDR3 has 13 amino acids. Unmatched junction bases numbered 3, after V lost 6 bases and J lost 4 bases. CDR1 is LNHDA, CDR2 SQIVND, per germline (reference sequence). The DNA of the CDR3 is TGTGCCAGTAGAAGGGGGCCCGGAAACACCATATATTTT. It yields the protein CASRRGPGNTIYF.